Shown below are 28 T cell receptor beta chains from a single sample sequenced in a study of immune evolution from preneoplasia to lung adenocarcinoma (dated by TCRdb to the early 2020s). The library was built by means of the immunoSEQ multiplex PCR assay. This is the immuneACCESS table as TCRdb keeps it, with only in-frame sequences that have V and J called. A part of the clones is gone; compared with another copy, unresolved V genes explain less than half, and the rest is unexplained. The sample table holds 3,500 to 4,500 clones, of which more than 65% were seen once. The ten most abundant clones make up about 30% of the sample. What was sequenced was FFPE invasive lung adenocarcinoma tissue. Interpreted using the paper, the cell subset or site label stands for: frankly invasive lung adenocarcinoma (ADC). The source is a person aged 35-60 years with lung adenocarcinoma. Some clones in this sample may be carry-over from other donors' samples.

This clone occurred once. The chain couples TRBV29-1 to TRBJ2-5, with D perhaps TRBD1 (6 bases). The CDR3 length is 11 residues. Germline lookup yields CDR1 SQVTM and CDR2 ANQGSEA. V gave up 6 bases and J gave up 1 base, with 6 bases separating them. In DNA form, the CDR3 reads TGCAGCGTGACAGGCCAAGAGACCCAGTACTTC. Protein sequence: CSVTGQETQYF.

This chain joins TRBV10-1 and TRBJ2-2, with 7 positions matching TRBD2. The germline V gene has CDR1 WNHNN and CDR2 SYGVQD (reference sequence). V was clipped by 3 bases and J by 13 bases; unmatched bases: 5. The CDR3 is 12 residues long. In DNA, the CDR3 is TGCGCCAGCAGTGAAGGAGCGGGGTTGCTGTTTTTT. Translation: CASSEGAGLLFF.

The gene calls are TRBV19 and TRBJ1-5; possible D gene TRBD1, 6 bases. The germline V gene encodes CDR1 LNHDA and CDR2 SQIVND (reference sequence). The CDR3 is made up of 15 amino acids. Trimming removed 8 bases at V and 6 bases at J, with 20 bases between. This CDR3 is CASRPLAGGVQPQHF. DNA for the CDR3: TGTGCCAGTCGCCCCTTGGCGGGGGGCGTTCAGCCCCAGCATTTT. The full variable domain, with the rest looked up from reference TRBV19 and TRBJ1-5, is DGGITQSPKYLFRKEGQNVTLSCEQNLNHDAMYWYRQDPGQGLRLIYYSQIVNDFQKGDIAEGYSVSREKKESFPLTVTSAQKNPTAFYLCASRPLAGGVQPQHFGDGTRLSIL.

The chain is built from TRBV28 and TRBJ2-7; 9 nucleotides agree with TRBD1. Germline V gene lookup returns CDR1 MDHEN and CDR2 SYDVKM. With 5 bases clipped from V and 3 bases from J, the junction kept 11 bases outside the gene matches. The CDR3 length is 16 residues. The CDR3 coding sequence is TGTGCCAGCAGTGGCTCCTGGACAGGGGCTGACTACGAGCAGTACTTC. Its translation: CASSGSWTGADYEQYF.

The chain combines TRBV18 with TRBJ2-7; D possibly corresponds to TRBD2 (5 bases). The V end was cut by 3 bases, the J end by 4 bases, with 13 bases between. Germline CDR1 reads KGHSH; CDR2 reads LQKENI. This CDR3 region has 14 residues. CDR3 sequence: CASSPGSGGYEQYF. Written as DNA, the CDR3 is TGTGCCAGCTCACCGGGTTCAGGAGGATACGAGCAGTACTTC.

CDR3 amino acids: CATSREVLGRDHEQYF. The CDR3 DNA follows: TGTGCCACCAGCAGAGAAGTCCTGGGCAGGGACCACGAGCAGTACTTC. V usage is TRBV15 and J usage is TRBJ2-7; perhaps D is TRBD1 or TRBD2 (5 bases each). The germline V gene has CDR1 LNHNV and CDR2 YYDKDF (reference sequence). This CDR3 comprises 16 residues. V shed 0 bases and J shed 5 bases, with 17 bases lying between them. Filled out from reference TRBV15 and TRBJ2-7, the complete variable domain reads DAMVIQNPRYQVTQFGKPVTLSCSQTLNHNVMYWYQQKSSQAPKLLFHYYDKDFNNEADTPDNFQSRRPNTSFCFLDIRSPGLGDTAMYLCATSREVLGRDHEQYFGPGTRLTVT.

As to this clone: One junction end does not reproduce the germline sequence, and a read error may be involved. The rearrangement uses TRBV7-7 and TRBJ1-5; a possible D gene is TRBD1 (6 bases). This CDR3 has 15 amino acids. Germline V lookup: CDR1 SSHAT, CDR2 FNYEAQ (reference sequence). CDR3 region: CASSHPGDGNQPQHF. The DNA of the CDR3 is TGTGCTAGCAGCCACCCAGGGGATGGCAATCAGCCCCAGCATTTT.

The rearrangement links TRBV18 to TRBJ2-3; D is ambiguous. This CDR3 is built from 17 residues. The germline gives CDR1 KGHSH, CDR2 LQKENI. The V end was cut by 3 bases, the J end by 4 bases, with 20 bases between. CDR3 sequence (DNA): TGTGCCAGCTCACCTAGGAAAGGAATTCGTGCCGCAGATACGCAGTATTTT. Amino acids: CASSPRKGIRAADTQYF.

The genes are TRBV6-6 and TRBJ2-3; D is undetermined. Germline CDR1 is MNHNY and CDR2 is SVGAGI (reference sequence). This CDR3 has 13 residues. The V and J ends lost 5 bases and 4 bases respectively, with 10 bases between them. CDR3 sequence (DNA): TGTGCCAGCAGTGACCGCCGGGCAGATACGCAGTATTTT. Its protein product is CASSDRRADTQYF.

V is TRBV30 and J is TRBJ1-5, with D perhaps matching TRBD1 (5 bases). This CDR3 region has 12 residues. Germline loops: CDR1 GTSNPN, CDR2 SVGIG (reference sequence). V was shortened by 1 base and J by 9 bases, with 10 bases between the two germline ends. The CDR3: CAWSEPGGPQHF. For the CDR3, the DNA is TGTGCCTGGAGTGAACCGGGGGGGCCCCAGCATTTT.

The V and J genes are TRBV27 and TRBJ2-1, with D possibly TRBD2 on 5 matching bases. V lost 6 bases and J 8 bases, leaving 14 bases between the germline ends. The CDR3 extends over 13 amino acids. The germline CDR1 and CDR2 sequences are MNHEY and SMNVEV (reference sequence). The CDR3 loop is CASRKLGMYEQFF. The CDR3 region has the DNA TGTGCCAGCAGGAAACTAGGAATGTATGAGCAGTTCTTC.

V gene TRBV6-1 combines with J gene TRBJ1-2, with D unresolved. Germline-derived CDR1 and CDR2 are MNHNS and SASEGT. The CDR3 runs 15 residues. V was pared by 2 bases and J by 6 bases, with 16 bases between. In DNA, the CDR3 is TGTGCCAGCAGTGAATCCTCCCCGGGAAGGGATGGCTACACCTTC. It specifies CASSESSPGRDGYTF.

The V call is TRBV10-3, the J call TRBJ1-4; D gene uncertain. Trimming shortened V by 6 bases and J by 0 bases, and 8 bases separated the two germline ends. The CDR3 extends over 14 amino acids. Germline-derived CDR1 and CDR2 are ENHRY and SYGVKD. The DNA for the CDR3 is TGTGCCATCAGGGATGACGCAACTAATGAAAAACTGTTTTTT. Its translation is CAIRDDATNEKLFF.

This chain uses TRBV5-4 with TRBJ2-3, with 7 bases aligning to TRBD2. The CDR3 consists of 17 residues. Germline CDR1 and CDR2: SGHNT and YYREEE (reference sequence). V lost 3 bases, J lost 4 bases, and 14 bases stayed unmatched. CDR3 residues: CASSSDFAGVSPDTQYF. In DNA, the CDR3 is TGTGCCAGCAGCTCAGACTTTGCGGGAGTCTCCCCAGATACGCAGTATTTT.

This clone has a single count. J is TRBJ1-2 and V is TRBV30; TRBD1 agrees at 9 bases. J lost 6 bases, V lost 3 bases, and 8 bases had no gene match. This CDR3 has 14 amino acids. CDR1 is GTSNPN and CDR2 is SVGIG in the germline V gene (reference sequence). For the CDR3, the DNA is TGTGCCTGGAGGATCACAGGGGGCGCCGATGGCTACACCTTC. It codes for CAWRITGGADGYTF.

The gene calls are TRBV19 and TRBJ1-1, with D unresolved. The CDR3 spans 9 residues. Per germline, CDR1 LNHDA and CDR2 SQIVND (reference sequence). Trimming left V 8 bases short and J 8 bases short, with 6 bases between. CDR3 region: CASGREAFF. The CDR3 bases are TGTGCCAGTGGCAGGGAAGCTTTCTTT.

The rearrangement uses TRBV23-1 and TRBJ1-1, with a tentative D call TRBD1 (6 bases). TRBV23-1 is an ORF, with its function uncertain. V dropped 0 bases and J dropped 11 bases, with 22 bases sitting between them. This CDR3 comprises 16 residues. Here the CDR3 DNA reads TGCGCCAGCAGTCAATCAGGGGGAGGGGGAGGAGGGGACGCTTTCTTT. This encodes CASSQSGGGGGGDAFF.

The chain combines TRBV11-2 with TRBJ2-2; D not resolved. CDR1 is SGHAT and CDR2 is FQNNGV in the germline V gene. This CDR3 has 15 amino acids. The V end was cut by 1 base, the J end by 3 bases, with 9 bases between. CDR3 DNA sequence: TGTGCCAGCAGCTTAGTAGTGAGTTACACCGGGGAGCTGTTTTTT. Protein product: CASSLVVSYTGELFF.

This clone showed up just a few times. The gene calls are TRBV19 and TRBJ1-6, with 7 nucleotides matching TRBD1. CDR3 length: 13 amino acids. J was trimmed by 7 bases and V by 10 bases; bases with no gene match: 7. Looked up from germline, CDR1 is LNHDA and CDR2 is SQIVND (reference sequence). The CDR3 region has the DNA TGTGCCACCTCAGGGGGGTTAAATTCACCCCTCCACTTT. Its translation: CATSGGLNSPLHF.

The chain couples TRBV9 to TRBJ1-1; no definite D call. V was clipped by 3 bases and J by 1 base, with 10 bases between them. The CDR3 loop spans 14 amino acids. Germline loops: CDR1 SGDLS, CDR2 YYNGEE. The DNA of the CDR3 is TGTGCCAGCAGCGGCAGGAGTAAGAACACTGAAGCTTTCTTT. Translating gives CASSGRSKNTEAFF.

The chain couples TRBV7-3 to TRBJ2-2, with 12 bases matching TRBD2. Germline assignment: CDR1 SGHTA and CDR2 FQGTGA. J was trimmed by 5 bases and V by 5 bases; bases with no gene match: 3. This CDR3 comprises 15 residues. For the CDR3, the DNA is TGTGCCAGCAGCCTGACTAGCGGGAGAACCGGGGAGCTGTTTTTT. Translated, it gives CASSLTSGRTGELFF. The entire variable domain, with the rest obtained from reference TRBV7-3 and TRBJ2-2, is as follows: GAGVSQTPSNKVTEKGKYVELRCDPISGHTALYWYRQSLGQGPEFLIYFQGTGAADDSGLPNDRFFAVRPEGSVSTLKIQRTERGDSAVYLCASSLTSGRTGELFFGEGSRLTVL.

This chain links TRBV9 with TRBJ1-5, with D perhaps TRBD1 (6 bases). V shed 5 bases and J shed 5 bases, with 17 bases lying between them. This CDR3 is 15 amino acids long. Germline CDR1 and CDR2: SGDLS and YYNGEE. The CDR3 region has the DNA TGTGCCAGCAGTTACAGGGCTGGAGTAGATCAGCCCCAGCATTTT. Its protein product is CASSYRAGVDQPQHF.

The rearrangement links TRBV6-1 to TRBJ1-2; no clear D gene. CDR3 length equals 13 residues. Germline V gene lookup returns CDR1 MNHNS and CDR2 SASEGT. Trimming took 7 bases from V and 0 from J, leaving 9 bases between them. The CDR3 sequence: CASTVDANYGYTF. CDR3 sequence (DNA): TGTGCCAGCACCGTAGATGCTAACTATGGCTACACCTTC.

This chain uses TRBV28 with TRBJ2-3; D call uncertain. This CDR3 is 12 amino acids long. Germline V lookup: CDR1 MDHEN, CDR2 SYDVKM. The ends were cut back, 6 bases at V and 2 bases at J, with 6 bases in the middle. CDR3 amino acids: CASSPYTDTQYF. The CDR3 DNA is TGTGCCAGCAGCCCTTACACAGATACGCAGTATTTT.

In this sample, this clone turned up a few times. This chain connects TRBV2 to TRBJ2-7; 8 bases line up with TRBD2. The CDR3 length is 13 residues. The germline gives CDR1 SNHLY, CDR2 FYNNEI. V shed 7 bases and J 6 bases; nucleotides not matched to a gene: 8. In nucleotides, the CDR3 is TGTGCCAGCACGAGCGGGAGTAATCCCGAGCAGTACTTC. Translating gives CASTSGSNPEQYF. The whole variable domain, remainder taken from reference TRBV2 and TRBJ2-7, is EPEVTQTPSHQVTQMGQEVILRCVPISNHLYFYWYRQILGQKVEFLVSFYNNEISEKSEIFDDQFSVERPDGSNFTLKIRSTKLEDSAMYFCASTSGSNPEQYFGPGTRLTVT.

The genes are TRBV29-1 and TRBJ2-1, with 11 nucleotides matching TRBD1. The CDR3 runs 15 residues. After removal of 3 bases from V and 8 bases from J, the junction contained 9 bases not matched to a gene. Germline V gene sequence: CDR1 SQVTM, CDR2 ANQGSEA. The CDR3 reads CSVDRGQGVIDEQFF. DNA for the CDR3: TGCAGCGTTGACCGGGGACAGGGGGTAATCGATGAGCAGTTCTTC.

The chain couples TRBV2 to TRBJ2-4, with a weak D call TRBD1 (5 bases). Germline V gives CDR1 SNHLY, CDR2 FYNNEI. Deletions cut 4 bases from V and 6 bases from J, with 7 bases between. The CDR3 is 12 amino acids. The CDR3 DNA follows: TGTGCCAGCAGTGGACAGATAAACATTCAGTACTTC. It translates to CASSGQINIQYF.

This chain joins TRBV9 and TRBJ2-1; no clear D. There are 15 residues in the CDR3. Germline assignment: CDR1 SGDLS and CDR2 YYNGEE. Trimming removed 0 bases from V and 4 bases from J, with 11 bases in between. The DNA of the CDR3 is TGTGCCAGCAGCGTAGGTTGGGGAAGTTACAATGAGCAGTTCTTC. It specifies CASSVGWGSYNEQFF.